This T cell receptor (beta chain) was observed in a study of T cell responses to AZD1222 COVID-19 vaccine. Trimming took 5 bases from V and 4 from J; bases not matched to a gene: 4. Germline CDR1 is MNHNY and CDR2 is SVGAGI (reference sequence). This CDR3 has 15 residues. Study results and limitations: The reported proportion of spike-specific TCRs targeting unmutated variant regions was nearly half.

TCRdb's copy holds only in-frame clones and misses some; the assay was immunoSEQ multiplex PCR. This table holds 150,000 to 200,000 clones, more than 75% found once. This clone was observed once. Antigen specificity is unknown. This clonotype was obtained from an adult in good health. The V gene is TRBV6-6, the J gene TRBJ1-4; 10 nucleotides agree with TRBD1. This sample comprised peripheral blood, obtained on day 0 of MenACWY control vaccination. DNA for the CDR3: TGTGCCAGCAGTCCCCGGGACAGGGGTAATGAAAAACTGTTTTTT. Its protein is CASSPRDRGNEKLFF.